This passage covers 10 T cell receptor beta chains from one sample sequenced in a study of Graves' ophthalmopathy and Graves' hyperthyroidism. Researchers took RNA transcripts and amplified TCR beta CDR3 regions from them. First-round RT-PCR with HTBI primers preceded a second-round multiplex PCR. TCRdb passed the multiplex PCR reads through MiXCR, listing each CDR3 protein once. Of 340,000 or so distinct CDR3 sequences listed, about a sixth are singletons. Sequenced sample: peripheral blood. Every receptor here comes from an adult man with Graves' ophthalmopathy.

V and J are TRBV20-1 and TRBJ2-7, with D unclear. The CDR3 extends over 16 amino acids. V dropped 4 bases and J dropped 2 bases, with 21 bases sitting between them. Germline CDR1 is DFQATT and CDR2 is SNEGSKA (reference sequence). The CDR3, as DNA: TGCAGTGCTAATCGCCCCTTGGTCAGCCCGCCCTACGAGCAGTACTTC. It translates to CSANRPLVSPPYEQYF.

The chain recombines TRBV20-1 with TRBJ2-7; D remains ambiguous. V was clipped by 3 bases and J by 6 bases, with 9 bases between them. The CDR3 sequence is 11 residues long. Germline values: CDR1 DFQATT, CDR2 SNEGSKA (reference sequence). The DNA for the CDR3 is TGCAGTGCTAGCTCGGCGACCGAGCAGTACTTC. Translating it yields CSASSATEQYF.

This clonotype has only a few counts. This may be a read error: a much more frequent sequence differs by one nucleotide. V is TRBV6-5 and J is TRBJ2-2; D call uncertain. The length of the CDR3 is 15 residues. CDR1 is MNHEY and CDR2 is SVGAGI in the germline V gene. Here the CDR3 reads CASSYSSDNIGELFF. DNA of the CDR3: TGTGCCAGCAGTTACTCGAGCGACAACATCGGGGAGCTGTTTTTT.

This clonotype was observed at least ten times. J is TRBJ1-2 and V is TRBV6-5; D uncertain. The germline V gene has CDR1 MNHEY and CDR2 SVGAGI. The V end was cut by 4 bases, the J end by 5 bases, with 8 bases between. This CDR3 region has 12 residues. The CDR3 region is CASSSRRYGYTF. The CDR3 DNA reads TGTGCCAGCAGTTCTCGCCGGTATGGCTACACCTTC.

This clonotype was observed many times. The chain links TRBV6-2 or TRBV6-3 to TRBJ1-5; a possible D gene is TRBD1 (5 bases). The germline V gene encodes CDR1 MNHEY and CDR2 SVGEGT. V was cut by 2 bases and J by 1 base, with 15 bases left in between. The CDR3 consists of 17 residues. The CDR3 loop reads CASSYLPGAGSNQPQHF. The DNA of the CDR3 is TGTGCCAGCAGTTACCTTCCCGGGGCCGGCAGCAATCAGCCCCAGCATTTT.

This clonotype was observed at least ten times. The chain couples TRBV6-2 or TRBV6-3 to TRBJ2-3; 13 nucleotides agree with TRBD2. The CDR3 is made up of 18 amino acids. Germline V gene data show CDR1 as MNHEY and CDR2 as SVGEGT. V gave up 6 bases and J gave up 6 bases; unmatched junction bases: 15. CDR3 bases: TGTGCCAGCAGCCCCCACTCGACTAGCGGGGGGCCGCAGGATACGCAGTATTTT. Encoded protein: CASSPHSTSGGPQDTQYF.

This clonotype was seen ten or more times. The chain combines TRBV12-3 or TRBV12-4 with TRBJ2-7, with a tentative D call TRBD2 (5 bases). The V gene lost 6 bases and the J gene lost 2 bases, with 11 bases spanning the gap. The CDR3 runs 13 residues. The CDR3 coding sequence is TGTGCCAGCAGGACTTCGGGGACCTACGAGCAGTACTTC. Translation: CASRTSGTYEQYF.

This clonotype showed up many times. This chain joins TRBV19 and TRBJ2-7; TRBD1 matches 8 bases. The CDR3 totals 18 residues. Trimming cost V 5 bases and J 5 bases; bases outside gene matches: 20. Per germline, CDR1 LNHDA and CDR2 SQIVND (reference sequence). As DNA, the CDR3 is TGTGCCAGTAGTCCTCCGAGGACAGGGCCTCTTACAGGGAACGAGCAGTACTTC. Its translation: CASSPPRTGPLTGNEQYF.

In its sample, this clonotype was seen many times. The rearrangement uses TRBV6-2 or TRBV6-3 and TRBJ2-5; TRBD1 is a possible D gene (5 bases). The end of the DNA is better explained by TRBJ2-4, so the J call may be wrong. The CDR3 runs 14 residues. Germline V CDR1 and CDR2: MNHEY, SVGEGT. CDR3 nucleotides: TGTGCCAGCAGTTTAGGACACGTTCGGGACATTCAGTACTTC. Amino acid sequence: CASSLGHVRDIQYF.

This clonotype was picked up one time. The CDR3 loop reads CASSSETGGLDTEAFF. CDR3 DNA sequence: TGCGCCAGCAGCTCAGAGACAGGGGGCCTGGACACTGAAGCTTTCTTT. This chain connects TRBV5-1 to TRBJ1-1, with 10 bases matching TRBD1. Trimming took 3 bases from V and 3 from J; bases not matched to a gene: 8. The CDR3 totals 16 residues. CDR1 is SGHRS, CDR2 YFSETQ, per germline.